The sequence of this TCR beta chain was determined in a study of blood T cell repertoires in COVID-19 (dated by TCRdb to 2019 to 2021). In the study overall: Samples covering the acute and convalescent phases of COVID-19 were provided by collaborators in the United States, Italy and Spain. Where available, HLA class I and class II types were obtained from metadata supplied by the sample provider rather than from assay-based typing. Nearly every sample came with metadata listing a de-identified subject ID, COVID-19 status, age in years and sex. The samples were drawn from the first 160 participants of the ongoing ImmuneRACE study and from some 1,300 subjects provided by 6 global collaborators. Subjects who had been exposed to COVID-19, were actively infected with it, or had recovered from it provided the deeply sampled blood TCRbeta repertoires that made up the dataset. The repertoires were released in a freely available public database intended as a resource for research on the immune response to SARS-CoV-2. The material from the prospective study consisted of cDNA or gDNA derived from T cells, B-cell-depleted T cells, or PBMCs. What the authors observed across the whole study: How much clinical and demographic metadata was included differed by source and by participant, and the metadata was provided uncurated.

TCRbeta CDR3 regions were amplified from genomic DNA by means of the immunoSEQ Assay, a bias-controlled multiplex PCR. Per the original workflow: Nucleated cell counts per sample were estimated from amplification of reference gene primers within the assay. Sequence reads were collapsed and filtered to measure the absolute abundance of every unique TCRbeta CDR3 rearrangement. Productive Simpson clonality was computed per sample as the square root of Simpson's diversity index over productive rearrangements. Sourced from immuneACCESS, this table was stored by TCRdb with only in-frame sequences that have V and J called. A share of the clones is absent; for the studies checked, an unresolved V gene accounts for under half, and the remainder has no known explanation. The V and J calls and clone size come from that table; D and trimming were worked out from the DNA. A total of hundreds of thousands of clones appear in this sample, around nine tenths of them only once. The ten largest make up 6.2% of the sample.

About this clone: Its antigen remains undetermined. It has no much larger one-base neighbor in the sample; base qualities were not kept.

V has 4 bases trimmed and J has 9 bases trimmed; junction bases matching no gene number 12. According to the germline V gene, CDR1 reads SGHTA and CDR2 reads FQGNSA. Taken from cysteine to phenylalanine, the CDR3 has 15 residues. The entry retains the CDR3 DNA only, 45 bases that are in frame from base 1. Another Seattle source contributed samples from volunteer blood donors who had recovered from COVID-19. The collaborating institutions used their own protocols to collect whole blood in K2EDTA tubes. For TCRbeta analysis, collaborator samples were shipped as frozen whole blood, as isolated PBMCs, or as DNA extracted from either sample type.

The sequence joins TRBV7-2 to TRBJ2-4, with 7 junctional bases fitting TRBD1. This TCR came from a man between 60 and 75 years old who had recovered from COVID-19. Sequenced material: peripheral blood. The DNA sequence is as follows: TGTGCCAGCAGCTCGGGGACAGACTTTTTGAGCATTCAGTACTTC. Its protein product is CASSSGTDFLSIQYF. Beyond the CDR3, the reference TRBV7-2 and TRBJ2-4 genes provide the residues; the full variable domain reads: GAGVSQSPSNKVTEKGKDVELRCDPISGHTALYWYRQSLGQGLEFLIYFQGNSAPDKSGLPSDRFSAERTGGSVSTLTIQRTQQEDSAVYLCASSSGTDFLSIQYFGAGTRLSVL.